This TCR beta chain was sequenced for a study of identical twins. Remarks on this clonotype: Its antigen is not known.

General study points: Within beta out-of-frame sequences, the excess sharing observed between twins was weaker.

TCRdb independently ran MiXCR on the 5' RACE reads; one entry per CDR3 protein. The sample consists of about 530,000 distinct CDR3 sequences, over 12% of them appearing once. These data were likewise used in another study, on yellow fever vaccine responses in identical twins.

The sequence derives from a woman between 18 and 29 years old in good health. The specimen sequenced was CD4+ T cells sorted from blood.

DNA for the CDR3: TGCAGTGCTGGCGGGACAGTTGGGATGGCGCAGTATTTT. This codes for CSAGGTVGMAQYF. The chain is built from TRBV20-1 and TRBJ2-3; D perhaps matches TRBD1 (7 bases). The CDR3 totals 13 residues. Trimming took 5 bases from V and 10 from J, leaving 19 bases between them. Germline CDR1 reads DFQATT; CDR2 reads SNEGSKA (reference sequence).